This T cell receptor beta chain was profiled in a study of blood T cell repertoires in COVID-19. Whole-study context: COVID-19 samples from acute and convalescent phases originated in the United States, Italy and Spain. T cells, B-cell-depleted T cells, or PBMCs provided the cDNA or gDNA that served as material.

As handled by the study authors: Scientists estimated how many nucleated cells there were by amplifying reference gene primers. Assay: immunoSEQ multiplex PCR; the TCRdb copy retains only in-frame clones and omits some. Clone size and V and J calls were adopted from that table, with D and trimming inferred from the DNA. The sample lists around 120,000 clones; under 80% were seen once. The CDR3 is made up of 14 amino acids. Germline V gene lookup returns CDR1 WNHNN and CDR2 SYGVQD (reference sequence). Between the trimmed V and J ends, which lost 3 bases and 5 bases, there was a span of 13 bases. This clone was picked up many times.

The source of this sequence is a man in his sixties or seventies with active or convalescent COVID-19. The sample was peripheral blood. The chain employs TRBV10-1 and TRBJ1-1; no clear D gene. The CDR3 DNA sequence: TGCGCCAGCAGTGATCTCAGCCCCGGGACTGAAGCTTTCTTT. It yields the protein CASSDLSPGTEAFF.